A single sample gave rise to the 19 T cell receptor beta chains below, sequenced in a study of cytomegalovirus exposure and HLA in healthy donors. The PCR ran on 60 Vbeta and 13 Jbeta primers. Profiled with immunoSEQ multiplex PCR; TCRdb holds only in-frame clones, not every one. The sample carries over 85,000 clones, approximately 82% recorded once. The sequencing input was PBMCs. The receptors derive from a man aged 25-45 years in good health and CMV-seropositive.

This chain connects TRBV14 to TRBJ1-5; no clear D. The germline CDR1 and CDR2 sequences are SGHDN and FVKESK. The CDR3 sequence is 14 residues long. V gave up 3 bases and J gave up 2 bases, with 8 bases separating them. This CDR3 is CASSQSGRNQPQHF. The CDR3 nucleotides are TGTGCCAGCAGCCAGAGCGGTCGCAATCAGCCCCAGCATTTT.

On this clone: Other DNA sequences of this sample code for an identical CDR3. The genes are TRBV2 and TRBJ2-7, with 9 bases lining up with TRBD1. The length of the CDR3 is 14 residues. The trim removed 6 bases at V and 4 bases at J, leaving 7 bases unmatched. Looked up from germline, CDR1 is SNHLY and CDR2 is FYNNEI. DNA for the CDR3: TGTGCCAGCAGCGAGACAGGGGGGACGTACGAGCAGTACTTC. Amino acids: CASSETGGTYEQYF.

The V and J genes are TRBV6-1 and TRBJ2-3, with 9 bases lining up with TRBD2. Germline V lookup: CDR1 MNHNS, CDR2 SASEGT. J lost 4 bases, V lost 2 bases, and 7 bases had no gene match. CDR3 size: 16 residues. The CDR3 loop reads CASSEHGGGASDTQYF. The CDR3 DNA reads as TGTGCCAGCAGTGAACACGGCGGGGGGGCCTCAGATACGCAGTATTTT.

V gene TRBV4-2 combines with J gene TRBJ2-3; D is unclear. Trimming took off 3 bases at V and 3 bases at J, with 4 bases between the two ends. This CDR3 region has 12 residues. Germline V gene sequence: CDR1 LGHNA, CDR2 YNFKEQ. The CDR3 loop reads CASSHTTDTQYF. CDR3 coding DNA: TGTGCCAGCAGCCACACAACAGATACGCAGTATTTT.

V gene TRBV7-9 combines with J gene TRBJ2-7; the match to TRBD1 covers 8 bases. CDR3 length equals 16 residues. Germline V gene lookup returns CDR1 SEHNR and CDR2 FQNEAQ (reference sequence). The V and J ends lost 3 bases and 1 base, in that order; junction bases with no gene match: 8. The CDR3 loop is CASSFGYRGNSYEQYF. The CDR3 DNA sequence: TGTGCCAGCAGCTTCGGGTACAGGGGGAATTCCTACGAGCAGTACTTC.

The CDR3: CASKSEAATYEQYF. CDR3 bases: TGTGCCAGCAAAAGCGAAGCGGCTACCTACGAGCAGTACTTC. This chain joins TRBV2 and TRBJ2-7; D is perhaps TRBD2 (5 bases). From germline, CDR1 is SNHLY and CDR2 FYNNEI. V dropped 7 bases and J dropped 2 bases, with 15 bases sitting between them. This CDR3 has 14 amino acids.

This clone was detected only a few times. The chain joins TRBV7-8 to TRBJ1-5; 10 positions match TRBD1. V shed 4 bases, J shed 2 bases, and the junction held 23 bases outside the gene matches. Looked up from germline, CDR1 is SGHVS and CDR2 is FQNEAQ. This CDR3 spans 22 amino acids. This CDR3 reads CASSSSYFQGTGDLGGNQPQHF. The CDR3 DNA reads TGTGCCAGCAGCTCTTCTTATTTTCAAGGGACAGGGGACCTGGGTGGCAATCAGCCCCAGCATTTT.

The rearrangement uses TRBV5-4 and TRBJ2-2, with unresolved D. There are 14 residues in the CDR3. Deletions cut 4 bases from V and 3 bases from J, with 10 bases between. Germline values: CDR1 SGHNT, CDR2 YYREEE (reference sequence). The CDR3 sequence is CASSRISDTGELFF. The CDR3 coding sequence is TGTGCCAGCAGCCGAATCTCGGACACCGGGGAGCTGTTTTTT. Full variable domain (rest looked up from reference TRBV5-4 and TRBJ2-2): ETGVTQSPTHLIKTRGQQVTLRCSSQSGHNTVSWYQQALGQGPQFIFQYYREEENGRGNFPPRFSGLQFPNYSSELNVNALELDDSALYLCASSRISDTGELFFGEGSRLTVL.

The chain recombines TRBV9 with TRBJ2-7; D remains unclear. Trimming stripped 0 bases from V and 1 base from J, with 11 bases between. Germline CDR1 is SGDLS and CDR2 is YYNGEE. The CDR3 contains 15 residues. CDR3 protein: CASSVESSFSYEQYF. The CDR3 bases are TGTGCCAGCAGCGTAGAATCTTCTTTTTCCTACGAGCAGTACTTC.

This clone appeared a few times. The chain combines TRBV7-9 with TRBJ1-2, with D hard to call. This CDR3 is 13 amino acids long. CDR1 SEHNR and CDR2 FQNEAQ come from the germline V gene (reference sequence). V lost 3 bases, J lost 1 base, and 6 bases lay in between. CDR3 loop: CASSFEINYGYTF. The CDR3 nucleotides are TGTGCCAGCAGCTTTGAGATTAACTATGGCTACACCTTC. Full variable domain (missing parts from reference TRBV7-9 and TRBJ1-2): DTGVSQNPRHKITKRGQNVTFRCDPISEHNRLYWYRQTLGQGPEFLTYFQNEAQLEKSRLLSDRFSAERPKGSFSTLEIQRTEQGDSAMYLCASSFEINYGYTFGSGTRLTVV.

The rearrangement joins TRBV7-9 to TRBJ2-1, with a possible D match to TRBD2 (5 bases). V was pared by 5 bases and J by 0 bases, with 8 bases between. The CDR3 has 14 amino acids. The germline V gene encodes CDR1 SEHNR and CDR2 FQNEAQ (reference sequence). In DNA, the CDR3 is TGTGCCAGCAGCCCCGAGGGCTCCTACAATGAGCAGTTCTTC. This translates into CASSPEGSYNEQFF.

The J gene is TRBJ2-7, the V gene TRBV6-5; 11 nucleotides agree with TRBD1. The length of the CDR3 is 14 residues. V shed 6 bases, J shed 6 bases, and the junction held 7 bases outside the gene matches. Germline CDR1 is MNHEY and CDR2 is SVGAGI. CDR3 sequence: CASSSGTGGFEQYF. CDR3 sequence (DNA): TGTGCCAGCAGCTCCGGGACAGGGGGTTTCGAGCAGTACTTC.

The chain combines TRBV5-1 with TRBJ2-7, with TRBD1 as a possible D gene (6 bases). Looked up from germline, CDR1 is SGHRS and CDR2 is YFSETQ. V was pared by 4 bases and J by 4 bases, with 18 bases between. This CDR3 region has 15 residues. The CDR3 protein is CASSHVTGHSYEQYF. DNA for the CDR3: TGCGCCAGCAGCCACGTTACGGGACATTCGTACGAGCAGTACTTC.

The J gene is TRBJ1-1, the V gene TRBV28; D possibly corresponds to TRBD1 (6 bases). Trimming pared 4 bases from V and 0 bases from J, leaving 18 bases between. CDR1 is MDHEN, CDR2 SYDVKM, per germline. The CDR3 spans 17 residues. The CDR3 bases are TGTGCCAGCAGTTCGACGGTTACGGGACATATGAACACTGAAGCTTTCTTT. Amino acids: CASSSTVTGHMNTEAFF.

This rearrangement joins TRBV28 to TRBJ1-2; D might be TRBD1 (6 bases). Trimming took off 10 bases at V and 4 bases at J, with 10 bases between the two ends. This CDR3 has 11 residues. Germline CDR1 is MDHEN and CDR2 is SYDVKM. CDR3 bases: TGTGCCACCCGGACAGCCTATGGCTACACCTTC. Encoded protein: CATRTAYGYTF.

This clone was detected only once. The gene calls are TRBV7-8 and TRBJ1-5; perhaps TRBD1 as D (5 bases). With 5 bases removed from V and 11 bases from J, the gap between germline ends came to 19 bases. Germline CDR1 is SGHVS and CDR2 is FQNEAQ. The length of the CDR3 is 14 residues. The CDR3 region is CASSQGALIPSQHF. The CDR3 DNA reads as TGTGCCAGCAGCCAAGGGGCCTTAATACCGTCCCAGCATTTT.

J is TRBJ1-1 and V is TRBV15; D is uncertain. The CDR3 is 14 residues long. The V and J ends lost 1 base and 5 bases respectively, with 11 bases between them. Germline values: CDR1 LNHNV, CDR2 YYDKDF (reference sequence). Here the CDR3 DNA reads TGTGCCACCAGCAGAGTGGGCGGCGGGACTGAAGCTTTCTTT. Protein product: CATSRVGGGTEAFF.

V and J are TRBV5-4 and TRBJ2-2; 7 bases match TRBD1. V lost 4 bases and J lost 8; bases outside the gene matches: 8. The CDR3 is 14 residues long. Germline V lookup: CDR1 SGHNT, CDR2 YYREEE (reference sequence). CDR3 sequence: CASSLGTVAGELFF. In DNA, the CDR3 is TGTGCCAGCAGCCTCGGGACAGTCGCGGGGGAGCTGTTTTTT.

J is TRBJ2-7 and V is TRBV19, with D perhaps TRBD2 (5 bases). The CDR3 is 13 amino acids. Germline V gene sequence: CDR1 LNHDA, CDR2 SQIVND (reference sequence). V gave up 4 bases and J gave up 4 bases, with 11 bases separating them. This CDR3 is CASSKAREYEQYF. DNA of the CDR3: TGTGCCAGTAGTAAGGCCCGGGAATACGAGCAGTACTTC.